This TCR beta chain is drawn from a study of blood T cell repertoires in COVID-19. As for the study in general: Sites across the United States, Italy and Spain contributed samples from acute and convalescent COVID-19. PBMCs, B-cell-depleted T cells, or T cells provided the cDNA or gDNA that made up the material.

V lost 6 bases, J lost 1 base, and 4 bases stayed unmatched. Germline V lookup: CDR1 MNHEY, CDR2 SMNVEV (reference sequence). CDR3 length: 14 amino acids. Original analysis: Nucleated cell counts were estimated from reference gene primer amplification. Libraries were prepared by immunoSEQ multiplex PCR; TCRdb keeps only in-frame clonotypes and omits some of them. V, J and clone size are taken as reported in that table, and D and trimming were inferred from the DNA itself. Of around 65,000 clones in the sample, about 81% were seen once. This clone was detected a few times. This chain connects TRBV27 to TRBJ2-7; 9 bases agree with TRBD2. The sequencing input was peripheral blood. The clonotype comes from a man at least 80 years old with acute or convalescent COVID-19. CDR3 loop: CASSRGRDSYEQYF. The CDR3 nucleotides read TGTGCCAGCAGCCGCGGGAGGGATTCCTACGAGCAGTACTTC.